This entry features one T cell receptor beta chain sequence. Between the trimmed V and J ends, which lost 5 bases and 4 bases, there was a span of 12 bases. Germline CDR1 and CDR2: SGHVS and FNYEAQ. The CDR3 totals 14 residues. Under the authors' procedure: Amplification of reference gene primers was used by the study to estimate nucleated cell counts. TCRdb's table, derived via immunoSEQ multiplex PCR, lists solely in-frame clones and lacks some. Clone size and the V and J calls come from that table; the DNA yielded D and trimming. The sample comprises approximately 190,000 clones, about 83% of which are singletons, and 5.1% rests with the top ten. The sample originates from a study of blood T cell repertoires in COVID-19. Study-level information: Acute and convalescent COVID-19 samples came from the United States, Italy and Spain. Sources were T cells, B-cell-depleted T cells, or PBMCs; the material itself was cDNA or gDNA.

The V and J genes are TRBV7-6 and TRBJ2-1, with D possibly TRBD2 on 7 matching bases. Material for sequencing was peripheral blood. The sequence came from a woman between 70 and 85 years old with active or convalescent COVID-19. The CDR3 DNA reads TGTGCCAGCAGCCAGGGGACTATTTACAATGAGCAGTTCTTC. Its protein product is CASSQGTIYNEQFF.